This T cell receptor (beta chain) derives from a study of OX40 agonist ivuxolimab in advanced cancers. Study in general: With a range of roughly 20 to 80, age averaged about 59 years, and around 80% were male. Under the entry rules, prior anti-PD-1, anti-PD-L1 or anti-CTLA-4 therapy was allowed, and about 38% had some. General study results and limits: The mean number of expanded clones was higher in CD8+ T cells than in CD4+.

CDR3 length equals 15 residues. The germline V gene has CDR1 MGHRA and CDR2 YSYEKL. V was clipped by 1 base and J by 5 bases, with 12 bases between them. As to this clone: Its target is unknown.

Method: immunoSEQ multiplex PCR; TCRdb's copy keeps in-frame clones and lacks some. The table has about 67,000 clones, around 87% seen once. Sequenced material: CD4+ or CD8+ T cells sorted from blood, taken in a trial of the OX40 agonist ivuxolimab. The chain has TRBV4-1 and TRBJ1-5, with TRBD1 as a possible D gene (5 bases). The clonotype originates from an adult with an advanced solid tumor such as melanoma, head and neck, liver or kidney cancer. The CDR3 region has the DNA TGCGCCAGCAGCCAAGGGGGGGAGGGTGATCAGCCCCAGCATTTT. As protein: CASSQGGEGDQPQHF.